These 27 T cell receptor beta chains came from one sample sequenced in a study of T cells in Graves' hyperthyroidism and ophthalmopathy (dated by TCRdb to the late 2010s). Receptor amplification or capture employed multiplex PCR. The run used an Illumina HiSeq 2000. The TCR beta CDR3 regions were amplified from the RNA transcripts. For the first round of RT-PCR on the TCR CDR3, the HTBI primer set was used together with the Qiagen OneStep RT-PCR kit. The raw public reads went through TCRdb reprocessing: fastp at Q25, MiXCR clone calling, in-frame beta chains kept. Each record represents a unique CDR3 protein, reported with the most common genes and DNA among its rows. The sample has about 480,000 distinct CDR3 sequences on record, approximately 15% of them singletons. Around 17% of the sample rests with the top ten. The specimen sequenced was blood. The receptor set was obtained from a woman aged 18-29 years with Graves' hyperthyroidism.

The CDR3 DNA sequence: TGTGCCAGCAGTTTATCCCCCCCTGGGGGAACTGAAGCTTTCTTT. This encodes CASSLSPPGGTEAFF. The V gene is TRBV27, the J gene TRBJ1-1; possible D gene TRBD1, 5 bases. There are 15 residues in the CDR3. Trimming took off 0 bases at V and 5 bases at J, with 13 bases between the two ends. Germline CDR1 reads MNHEY; CDR2 reads SMNVEV (reference sequence).

V and J are TRBV7-3 and TRBJ1-1; D is uncertain. The germline V gene has CDR1 SGHTA and CDR2 FQGTGA. V lost 3 bases, J lost 6 bases, and 11 bases lay in between. The CDR3 is 13 residues long. CDR3 in amino acids: CASSFDPSAEAFF. CDR3 nucleotide sequence: TGTGCCAGCAGCTTTGACCCTTCGGCTGAAGCTTTCTTT.

The genes are TRBV6-1 and TRBJ1-2; D ambiguous. CDR3 length: 13 residues. Trimming removed 4 bases at V and 8 bases at J, with 14 bases between. Per germline, CDR1 MNHNS and CDR2 SASEGT. CDR3 coding DNA: TGTGCCAGCAGTGCCTCGGGAGCTACGGGCTACACCTTC. This translates into CASSASGATGYTF.

In its sample, this clonotype was seen many times. J is TRBJ2-3 and V is TRBV19; TRBD2 is a possible D gene (7 bases). The germline V gene encodes CDR1 LNHDA and CDR2 SQIVND (reference sequence). Trimming pared 7 bases from V and 5 bases from J, leaving 13 bases between. The CDR3 loop spans 13 amino acids. The CDR3 sequence: CASTGGYGDTQYF. CDR3 DNA: TGTGCCAGTACGGGGGGCTATGGAGATACGCAGTATTTT.

This clonotype turned up a few times. One end of the junction varies from germline; a read error may be responsible. The rearrangement links TRBV11-2 to TRBJ2-1; 14 bases are a match to TRBD2. Germline assignment: CDR1 SGHAT and CDR2 FQNNGV. CDR3 length equals 21 residues. In DNA, the CDR3 is TGCGCCAGCAGCCACCTCCTAGGTAGGACTAGCGGGAGGACCTCCTACAATGAGCAGTTCTTC. Its protein is CASSHLLGRTSGRTSYNEQFF.

A few counts support this clonotype. The CDR3 sequence is CASSWKGPRYGYTF. In DNA form, the CDR3 reads TGTGCCAGCAGTTGGAAGGGACCGCGCTATGGCTACACCTTC. J is TRBJ1-2 and V is TRBV6-1; D may be TRBD1 (5 bases). Germline CDR1 is MNHNS and CDR2 is SASEGT. This CDR3 contains 14 residues. Between the trimmed V and J ends, which lost 5 bases and 4 bases, there was a span of 14 bases.

The genes are TRBV6-1 and TRBJ1-2; the match to TRBD1 covers 7 bases. Germline V CDR1 and CDR2: MNHNS, SASEGT. V trimming: 3 bases; J trimming: 0 bases; junction bases outside the gene matches: 1. The CDR3 is made up of 14 amino acids. The CDR3 here is CASSDTGANYGYTF. CDR3 sequence (DNA): TGTGCCAGCAGTGATACAGGGGCTAACTATGGCTACACCTTC.

In the case of this clonotype: A much larger clone sits a single nucleotide away, making a read error possible. The chain joins TRBV11-3 to TRBJ2-1; D call uncertain. CDR3 length: 14 residues. Germline lookup yields CDR1 SGHNT and CDR2 YENEEA. Trimming left V 0 bases short and J 9 bases short, with 12 bases between. Here the CDR3 DNA reads TGTGCCAGCAGCTTAGATCTTTGGTGGTCTGAGCAGTTCTTC. Amino acid sequence: CASSLDLWWSEQFF. The whole variable domain, filled in from reference TRBV11-3 and TRBJ2-1, reads EAGVVQSPRYKIIEKKQPVAFWCNPISGHNTLYWYLQNLGQGPELLIRYENEEAVDDSQLPKDRFSAERLKGVDSTLKIQPAELGDSAVYLCASSLDLWWSEQFFGPGTRLTVL.

Many counts were recorded for this clonotype. The V and J genes are TRBV2 and TRBJ2-5, with D possibly being TRBD2 (6 bases). CDR1 is SNHLY, CDR2 FYNNEI, per germline. V gave up 9 bases and J gave up 4 bases, with 9 bases separating them. CDR3 length: 11 amino acids. Written as DNA, the CDR3 is TGTGCCAGAGCAGCGGGAGAGACCCAGTACTTC. It is translated as CARAAGETQYF. Drawing the rest from reference TRBV2 and TRBJ2-5, the complete variable domain is EPEVTQTPSHQVTQMGQEVILRCVPISNHLYFYWYRQILGQKVEFLVSFYNNEISEKSEIFDDQFSVERPDGSNFTLKIRSTKLEDSAMYFCARAAGETQYFGPGTRLLVL.

The sample holds many counts of this clonotype. V is TRBV24-1 and J is TRBJ2-3; D is perhaps TRBD1 (6 bases). The CDR3 covers 15 residues. Germline loops: CDR1 KGHDR, CDR2 SFDVKD. V lost 5 bases, J lost 5 bases, and 16 bases lay in between. CDR3 sequence: CATSGGLLWEDTQYF. CDR3 nucleotide sequence: TGTGCCACCAGTGGGGGGCTTCTTTGGGAAGATACGCAGTATTTT.

The chain links TRBV29-1 to TRBJ2-1, with D perhaps TRBD2 (5 bases). V dropped 1 base and J dropped 4 bases, with 11 bases sitting between them. Germline V CDR1 and CDR2: SQVTM, ANQGSEA. This CDR3 comprises 14 residues. The CDR3 here is CSVEVREPYNEQFF. DNA for the CDR3: TGCAGCGTTGAAGTGAGGGAACCGTACAATGAGCAGTTCTTC.

This clonotype came up many times. V usage is TRBV5-1 and J usage is TRBJ2-7; 11 bases match TRBD1. The V gene end was trimmed by 4 bases and the J gene end by 6 bases; junction bases not matched to a gene: 6. CDR1 is SGHRS and CDR2 is YFSETQ in the germline V gene. The CDR3 is 14 amino acids. CDR3 sequence: CASSGTGGSREQYF. For the CDR3, the DNA is TGCGCCAGCAGCGGGACAGGGGGTTCACGCGAGCAGTACTTC.

This clonotype was counted a few times. Compared with germline, one end of the junction differs, possibly owing to a read error. The DNA for the CDR3 is TGTGCCAGCAACCAAGAACTAGCGGGAGGCTTCTCCTACAATGAGCAGTTCTTC. This translates into CASNQELAGGFSYNEQFF. The rearrangement uses TRBV4-2 and TRBJ2-1; TRBD2 aligns across 12 bases. Germline values: CDR1 LGHNA, CDR2 YNFKEQ. CDR3 length equals 18 residues.

This clonotype was seen repeatedly, ten times or more. The chain links TRBV11-2 to TRBJ2-7; D assignment may be TRBD1 or TRBD2 (6 bases each). The CDR3 contains 14 residues. V lost 2 bases to trimming and J lost 4 bases, with 12 bases between them. The germline V gene has CDR1 SGHAT and CDR2 FQNNGV. This chain's CDR3 is CASSLRGERYEQYV. CDR3 nucleotide sequence: TGTGCCAGCAGCTTAAGGGGGGAGAGGTACGAGCAGTACGTC.

There are a few counts of this clonotype. The rearrangement joins TRBV19 to TRBJ2-2; maybe TRBD2 (6 bases). Germline lookup yields CDR1 LNHDA and CDR2 SQIVND (reference sequence). The CDR3 is 15 amino acids. Trimming shortened V by 4 bases and J by 1 base, and 10 bases separated the two germline ends. CDR3 in amino acids: CASSNQGGNTGELFF. DNA of the CDR3: TGTGCCAGTAGTAACCAGGGAGGGAACACCGGGGAGCTGTTTTTT.

This clonotype was counted only a few times. This rearrangement joins TRBV25-1 to TRBJ1-2; D remains unclear. Germline V gene sequence: CDR1 MGHDK, CDR2 SYGVNS. CDR3 length equals 14 residues. Trimming pared 1 base from V and 4 bases from J, leaving 10 bases between. CDR3 in DNA: TGTGCCAGCAGTGAATCCGGGAGCTCCTATGGCTACACCTTC. This translates into CASSESGSSYGYTF.

This clonotype was seen at least ten times. The chain is built from TRBV2 and TRBJ2-4; D uncertain. Looked up from germline, CDR1 is SNHLY and CDR2 is FYNNEI. With 2 bases removed from V and 0 bases from J, the gap between germline ends came to 8 bases. The CDR3 extends over 15 amino acids. Written as DNA, the CDR3 is TGTGCCAGCAGTGAAAAGCTCCTAGCCAAAAACATTCAGTACTTC. As protein: CASSEKLLAKNIQYF.

This clonotype was seen many times. V usage is TRBV7-9 and J usage is TRBJ2-1; 13 bases are a match to TRBD2. Germline values: CDR1 SEHNR, CDR2 FQNEAQ (reference sequence). The CDR3 has 16 amino acids. The junction had 9 bases not matched to a gene; V was cut back by 7 bases and J by 6 bases. The CDR3 sequence: CASNPTSGRQINEQFF. DNA of the CDR3: TGTGCCAGCAACCCGACTAGCGGGAGGCAAATCAATGAGCAGTTCTTC.

This clonotype has ten or more counts. The chain is built from TRBV27 and TRBJ2-2; tentatively, D is TRBD2 (6 bases). Looked up from germline, CDR1 is MNHEY and CDR2 is SMNVEV (reference sequence). The CDR3 has 13 residues. The V end lost 3 bases, the J end lost 7 bases, and 9 bases lay between the germline ends. CDR3: CASSLVGGGELFF. In DNA form, the CDR3 reads TGTGCCAGCAGTTTGGTGGGGGGCGGGGAGCTGTTTTTT.

The chain has TRBV9 and TRBJ1-5; weak D call: TRBD1 (6 bases). Trimming took off 4 bases at V and 2 bases at J, with 13 bases between the two ends. The CDR3 length is 15 residues. CDR1 and CDR2 (germline): SGDLS, YYNGEE. This chain's CDR3 is CASSSDRTGNQPQHF. CDR3 bases: TGTGCCAGCAGCTCTGACAGGACTGGCAATCAGCCCCAGCATTTT.

This clonotype was observed at least ten times. The CDR3 here is CASSEDSSNQPQHF. CDR3 DNA sequence: TGTGCCAGCAGTGAAGACAGTAGCAATCAGCCCCAGCATTTT. This chain links TRBV6-1 with TRBJ1-5, with D hard to call. Germline V gene lookup returns CDR1 MNHNS and CDR2 SASEGT. The V end lost 1 base, the J end lost 0 bases, and 4 bases lay between the germline ends. The CDR3 sequence is 14 residues long.

In its sample, this clonotype was seen a few times. A single base separates this from a much larger clone, so it may be a read error. This chain joins TRBV6-1 and TRBJ1-4; D unclear. The CDR3 loop spans 11 amino acids. The germline V gene encodes CDR1 MNHNS and CDR2 SASEGT. With 6 bases removed from V and 8 bases from J, the gap between germline ends came to 7 bases. CDR3 DNA sequence: TGTGCCAGCAGCCACGGCGAAAAACTGTTTTTT. Its translation is CASSHGEKLFF.

This clonotype was observed a handful of times. The chain joins TRBV6-1 to TRBJ1-2; TRBD1 is a possible D gene (6 bases). In germline, CDR1 is MNHNS, CDR2 SASEGT. Between the trimmed V and J ends, which lost 0 bases and 8 bases, there was a span of 16 bases. The CDR3 is 15 residues long. Written as DNA, the CDR3 is TGTGCCAGCAGTGAAGCGACAGGAGTCATTGGGGGCTACACCTTC. This translates into CASSEATGVIGGYTF.

The chain recombines TRBV2 with TRBJ1-6; D gene unclear. Germline lookup yields CDR1 SNHLY and CDR2 FYNNEI. Between the trimmed V and J ends, which lost 6 bases and 4 bases, there was a span of 7 bases. The CDR3 length is 13 residues. CDR3 amino acids: CASRGRYNSPLHF. In nucleotides, the CDR3 is TGTGCCAGCAGAGGACGTTATAATTCACCCCTCCACTTT.

This clonotype was seen repeatedly, ten times or more. The rearrangement joins TRBV7-3 to TRBJ2-5; TRBD1 or TRBD2 may be the D gene (6 bases each). This CDR3 is built from 15 residues. Germline V gives CDR1 SGHTA, CDR2 FQGTGA. The V gene lost 1 base and the J gene lost 9 bases, with 18 bases spanning the gap. The CDR3 nucleotides are TGTGCCAGCAGCTTAAACTTCGGGGGCGCTTTCCCCCAGTACTTC. Its translation: CASSLNFGGAFPQYF.

The chain has TRBV3-1 and TRBJ1-1, with a weak D call TRBD1 (5 bases). Germline V lookup: CDR1 LGHDT, CDR2 YNNKEL (reference sequence). The CDR3 contains 14 residues. V was clipped by 4 bases and J by 3 bases, with 12 bases between them. The CDR3 loop reads CASSPQGWDTEAFF. The CDR3 DNA follows: TGTGCCAGCAGCCCTCAGGGATGGGACACTGAAGCTTTCTTT.

A few counts support this clonotype. This may stem from a read error, because a much larger clone lies one nucleotide away. This CDR3 reads CASSQGNSNQPRHF. CDR3 in DNA: TGTGCCAGCAGTCAGGGTAATAGCAATCAGCCCCGGCATTTT. The chain joins TRBV12-3 or TRBV12-4 to TRBJ1-5; D perhaps matches TRBD1 (5 bases). The CDR3 runs 14 residues.